This T cell receptor beta chain was obtained from a study of CD8+ T cells in alopecia areata. About the study: Treated patients were dosed with oral tofacitinib, taking 5 to 10 mg twice daily. The protocol delivered tofacitinib for 6 to 18 months, then withdrew it for 6 months. Findings of the study overall: Mice gave a clearer picture of TCR sharing than patients did, possibly for HLA-related reasons. Normal scalp showed lower clonality than lesional scalp, especially alopecia totalis/universalis.

V was shortened by 4 bases and J by 6 bases, with 13 bases between the two germline ends. The CDR3 sequence is 13 residues long. Germline CDR1 reads GTSNPN; CDR2 reads SVGIG (reference sequence). The sequencing template was cDNA reverse transcribed from extracted RNA. Clones were read by immunoSEQ multiplex PCR, and TCRdb kept only the in-frame ones, dropping some. The sample carries some 120,000 clones, approximately 58% recorded once. Points on this clone: Antigen: not known.

This sequence was found in a human donor with alopecia areata. The sample in question was CD4+ T cells sorted from blood, obtained at week 0. J is TRBJ1-5 and V is TRBV30; perhaps TRBD1 as D (5 bases). As DNA, the CDR3 is TGTGCCTGGAAGACAGTAAGTAGTCAGCCCCAGCATTTT. Amino acid sequence: CAWKTVSSQPQHF.